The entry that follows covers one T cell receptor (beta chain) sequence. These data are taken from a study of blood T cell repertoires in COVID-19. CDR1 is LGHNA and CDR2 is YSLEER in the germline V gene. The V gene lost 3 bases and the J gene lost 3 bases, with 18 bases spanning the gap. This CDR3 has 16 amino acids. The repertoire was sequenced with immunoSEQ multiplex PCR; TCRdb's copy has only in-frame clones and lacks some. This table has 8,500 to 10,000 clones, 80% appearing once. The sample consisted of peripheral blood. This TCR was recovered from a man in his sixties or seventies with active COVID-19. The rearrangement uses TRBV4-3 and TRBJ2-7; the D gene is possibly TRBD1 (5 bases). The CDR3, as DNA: TGCGCCAGCAGCCACGGCCCCCCCGGACACCGCTACGAGCAGTACTTC. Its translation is CASSHGPPGHRYEQYF.